The clone carrying this T cell receptor (beta chain) has a count of ten or more. The V and J ends lost 5 bases and 6 bases, in that order; junction bases with no gene match: 5. Germline V gene data show CDR1 as MDHEN and CDR2 as SYDVKM. The CDR3 contains 13 residues. What was amplified from RNA transcripts were TCR beta CDR3 regions. The TCR CDR3 first-round RT-PCR relied on the HTBI primer set. MiXCR, applied by TCRdb to the multiplex PCR reads, yields one record per CDR3 protein. The table has about 690,000 distinct CDR3 sequences, 15% to 20% seen once. The data were taken from a study of T cells in Graves' hyperthyroidism and ophthalmopathy. Graves' hyperthyroidism was deemed stable given no ophthalmopathy progression within 18 months. Diagnoses used clinical symptoms, serum thyroxine and TRAb, thyroid ultrasound and orbital computed tomography.

The rearrangement links TRBV28 to TRBJ1-1; 8 bases fit TRBD1. The sample was blood. The receptor was isolated from a man aged 45-60 years with Graves' hyperthyroidism. DNA of the CDR3: TGTGCCAGCAGTCTAGGGACAGGCCCTGAAGCTTTCTTT. Translation gives CASSLGTGPEAFF.